The T cell receptor beta chain under discussion was sequenced for a study of OX40 agonist ivuxolimab in advanced cancers. Overall study context: Mean age about 60 years, range roughly 23 to 79; around 80% male. General study results and limits: With doses of 0.1 to 3.0 mg/kg, CD4+ and CD8+ blood T cells had undergone clonal expansion by week 6. Normalized T-cell clonal expansion was also low in a subset of nonresponders.

As regards this clone: Antigen: not known.

Sequencing used immunoSEQ multiplex PCR; TCRdb keeps in-frame clones, though not all of them. The repertoire holds 65,000 to 90,000 clones, with 80% to 95% as singletons. Germline assignment: CDR1 GTSNPN and CDR2 SVGIG (reference sequence). V gave up 3 bases and J gave up 4 bases; unmatched junction bases: 5. The CDR3 consists of 16 residues. The V gene is TRBV30, the J gene TRBJ2-2; 13 nucleotides match TRBD2. The material was CD4+ or CD8+ T cells sorted from blood, obtained in a trial of the OX40 agonist ivuxolimab. This receptor was taken from an adult with an advanced solid tumor such as melanoma, head and neck, liver or kidney cancer. DNA for the CDR3: TGTGCCTGGAGGGGACTAGCGGGAAGGGGCACCGGGGAGCTGTTTTTT. Amino acids: CAWRGLAGRGTGELFF.